The present entry profiles one T cell receptor (beta chain) with its context. As yet, its antigen is unknown. Version v3.0 of the immunoSEQ assay ran at survey level. TCRdb keeps only in-frame clones here, not all; method: immunoSEQ multiplex PCR. The table lists around 35,000 clones, about 95% of them singletons. This entry belongs to a study of long-term antiretroviral therapy in people with HIV. Study-level points and caveats: After ART, diversity increased yet remained lower than transplant donor controls.

The V gene end was trimmed by 5 bases and the J gene end by 8 bases; junction bases not matched to a gene: 12. This CDR3 spans 15 amino acids. Germline-derived CDR1 and CDR2 are SGHTA and FQGNSA. The TCR comes from a man under 40 with HIV. V usage is TRBV7-2 and J usage is TRBJ2-1; 7 bases fit TRBD1. Sequenced here: unsorted PBMCs, sampled 6.5 to 6.6 years after starting antiretroviral therapy. The CDR3 bases are TGTGCCAGCAGCCTTTTGACAGGGCCTTTTGATGAGCAGTTCTTC. Its protein is CASSLLTGPFDEQFF.